This is a list of T cell receptor beta chains from one sample in a study of blood T cell repertoires in COVID-19. Produced via immunoSEQ multiplex PCR; TCRdb's table is partial and in-frame only. Of fewer than 300,000 clones listed, roughly nine tenths were seen once; the top ten hold approximately 12%. Sequenced input: peripheral blood. These receptors originate from a woman younger than 45 with COVID-19, enrolled during active disease. Each CDR3 is given with its conserved first and last residue. The order of the fields is clone size, J gene, D gene, V gene, CDR3 protein, CDR3 DNA. D genes are given only for firm matches. Only some rows state a clone size, as once, few, many or a class for expanded clones.

abundance: few; j_gene: TRBJ1-2; d_gene: TRBD1; v_gene: TRBV18; CDR3aa: CASSPETGGENYGYTF; CDR3nt: TGTGCCAGCTCACCAGAGACAGGGGGTGAAAACTATGGCTACACCTTC
abundance: NA; j_gene: TRBJ2-2; d_gene: TRBD1; v_gene: TRBV15; CDR3aa: CATSVLQGATGELFF; CDR3nt: TGTGCCACCAGCGTACTCCAGGGGGCCACCGGGGAGCTGTTTTTT
abundance: NA; j_gene: TRBJ2-1; d_gene: TRBD2; v_gene: TRBV11-3; CDR3aa: CASSQKRGHHNEQFF; CDR3nt: TGTGCCAGCAGTCAAAAGCGGGGGCACCACAATGAGCAGTTCTTC
abundance: NA; j_gene: TRBJ1-1; d_gene: TRBD1; v_gene: TRBV5-1; CDR3aa: CASSLALRGTEAFF; CDR3nt: TGCGCCAGCAGCTTGGCTCTCAGGGGGACAGAAGCTTTCTTT
abundance: NA; j_gene: TRBJ2-3; d_gene: NA; v_gene: TRBV24-1; CDR3aa: CATSDSPMVLAATDTQYF; CDR3nt: TGTGCCACCAGTGATTCTCCTATGGTCCTTGCTGCGACAGATACGCAGTATTTT
abundance: NA; j_gene: TRBJ2-1; d_gene: TRBD2; v_gene: TRBV10-2; CDR3aa: CASGWGGQNNEQFF; CDR3nt: TGCGCCAGCGGTTGGGGGGGTCAAAACAATGAGCAGTTCTTC
abundance: NA; j_gene: TRBJ1-1; d_gene: NA; v_gene: TRBV4-1; CDR3aa: CASSHEVPRQLNTEAFF; CDR3nt: TGCGCCAGCAGCCATGAGGTTCCGAGGCAGCTGAACACTGAAGCTTTCTTT
abundance: once; j_gene: TRBJ2-7; d_gene: TRBD1; v_gene: TRBV19; CDR3aa: CASNSGTDEQYF; CDR3nt: TGTGCCAGTAACTCCGGGACAGACGAGCAGTACTTC
abundance: NA; j_gene: TRBJ1-1; d_gene: NA; v_gene: TRBV3-1/TRBV3-2; CDR3aa: CASSQDGGGNTEAFF; CDR3nt: TGTGCCAGCAGCCAAGATGGAGGCGGAAACACTGAAGCTTTCTTT
abundance: once; j_gene: TRBJ1-1; d_gene: NA; v_gene: TRBV28; CDR3aa: CASSGGDDRDTEAFF; CDR3nt: TGTGCCAGCAGTGGGGGGGATGACAGAGACACTGAAGCTTTCTTT
abundance: NA; j_gene: TRBJ2-3; d_gene: TRBD2; v_gene: TRBV19; CDR3aa: CASSIGVSGVRDTQYF; CDR3nt: TGTGCCAGTAGTATAGGGGTTAGCGGGGTCCGGGATACGCAGTATTTT
abundance: NA; j_gene: TRBJ1-4; d_gene: TRBD1; v_gene: TRBV7-9; CDR3aa: CASSSGTGDRGNEKLFF; CDR3nt: TGTGCCAGCAGCTCCGGGACAGGGGACCGGGGGAATGAAAAACTGTTTTTT
abundance: once; j_gene: TRBJ1-4; d_gene: NA; v_gene: TRBV5-4; CDR3aa: CASSLAQGPNEKLFF; CDR3nt: TGTGCCAGCAGCTTGGCACAGGGCCCGAATGAAAAACTGTTTTTT
abundance: NA; j_gene: TRBJ1-5; d_gene: NA; v_gene: TRBV29-1; CDR3aa: CSVGGGSQPQHF; CDR3nt: TGCAGCGTTGGGGGAGGAAGTCAGCCCCAGCATTTT
abundance: NA; j_gene: TRBJ1-1; d_gene: TRBD1; v_gene: TRBV4-1; CDR3aa: CASSPTGGTAFF; CDR3nt: TGCGCCAGCAGCCCGACAGGGGGCACGGCTTTCTTT
abundance: NA; j_gene: TRBJ2-2; d_gene: NA; v_gene: TRBV4-2; CDR3aa: CASSQESGTGELFF; CDR3nt: TGTGCCAGCAGCCAAGAATCGGGCACCGGGGAGCTGTTTTTT
abundance: few; j_gene: TRBJ2-7; d_gene: TRBD2; v_gene: TRBV10-3; CDR3aa: CAISGGAGGYEQYF; CDR3nt: TGTGCCATCAGTGGAGGGGCGGGGGGCTACGAGCAGTACTTC
abundance: NA; j_gene: TRBJ1-1; d_gene: TRBD1; v_gene: TRBV6-5; CDR3aa: CASSRDRGTEAFF; CDR3nt: TGTGCCAGCAGTAGGGACAGGGGGACTGAAGCTTTCTTT
abundance: NA; j_gene: TRBJ1-5; d_gene: NA; v_gene: TRBV18; CDR3aa: CASSRGNQPQHF; CDR3nt: TGTGCCAGCTCCCGGGGAAATCAGCCCCAGCATTTT
abundance: NA; j_gene: TRBJ2-7; d_gene: TRBD2; v_gene: TRBV10-2; CDR3aa: CASRLAGSYEQYF; CDR3nt: TGCGCCAGCAGACTAGCGGGATCCTACGAGCAGTACTTC
abundance: NA; j_gene: TRBJ1-5; d_gene: NA; v_gene: TRBV3-1/TRBV3-2; CDR3aa: CASSLNPEGNQPQHF; CDR3nt: TGTGCCAGCAGCCTAAATCCGGAGGGAAATCAGCCCCAGCATTTT
abundance: NA; j_gene: TRBJ2-5; d_gene: NA; v_gene: TRBV11-3; CDR3aa: CASSFSGSPETQYF; CDR3nt: TGTGCCAGCAGCTTTTCGGGGTCTCCAGAGACCCAGTACTTC
abundance: NA; j_gene: TRBJ2-7; d_gene: NA; v_gene: TRBV27; CDR3aa: CASSSQGSYEQYF; CDR3nt: TGTGCCAGCAGTTCCCAGGGGTCCTACGAGCAGTACTTC
abundance: NA; j_gene: TRBJ2-3; d_gene: NA; v_gene: TRBV2; CDR3aa: CASSAQVPSTDTQYF; CDR3nt: TGTGCCAGCAGTGCGCAGGTCCCCAGCACAGATACGCAGTATTTT
abundance: once; j_gene: TRBJ2-3; d_gene: TRBD1; v_gene: TRBV6-6; CDR3aa: CASTRQGATDTQYF; CDR3nt: TGTGCCAGCACCCGACAGGGGGCAACAGATACGCAGTATTTT
abundance: NA; j_gene: TRBJ2-5; d_gene: NA; v_gene: TRBV3-1/TRBV3-2; CDR3aa: CASSQEILAPGETQYF; CDR3nt: TGTGCCAGCAGCCAAGAAATTCTAGCCCCAGGAGAGACCCAGTACTTC
abundance: once; j_gene: TRBJ2-3; d_gene: NA; v_gene: TRBV6-5; CDR3aa: CASSPHRLYTQYF; CDR3nt: TGTGCCAGCAGTCCCCACCGACTTTATACGCAGTATTTT
abundance: NA; j_gene: TRBJ2-7; d_gene: NA; v_gene: TRBV10-1; CDR3aa: CASSEYRVQRSYEQYF; CDR3nt: TGCGCCAGCAGTGAGTATCGGGTTCAACGGTCCTACGAGCAGTACTTC
abundance: NA; j_gene: TRBJ1-4; d_gene: NA; v_gene: TRBV5-1; CDR3aa: CASSPGGEKEKLFF; CDR3nt: TGCGCCAGCAGCCCCGGGGGGGAGAAGGAAAAACTGTTTTTT
abundance: once; j_gene: TRBJ2-2; d_gene: NA; v_gene: TRBV5-4; CDR3aa: CASSLGGTNTGELFF; CDR3nt: TGTGCCAGCAGCCTAGGGGGTACTAACACCGGGGAGCTGTTTTTT
abundance: NA; j_gene: TRBJ2-7; d_gene: NA; v_gene: TRBV27; CDR3aa: CASSKTNAYEQYF; CDR3nt: TGTGCCAGCAGCAAAACCAATGCGTACGAGCAGTACTTC
abundance: NA; j_gene: TRBJ1-1; d_gene: NA; v_gene: TRBV19; CDR3aa: CASSLRSGLTEAFF; CDR3nt: TGTGCCAGTAGTCTACGCTCAGGGTTGACTGAAGCTTTCTTT
abundance: NA; j_gene: TRBJ2-1; d_gene: NA; v_gene: TRBV11-3; CDR3aa: CASSLDPGVGNEQFF; CDR3nt: TGTGCCAGCAGCTTAGATCCCGGGGTCGGCAATGAGCAGTTCTTC
abundance: NA; j_gene: TRBJ2-3; d_gene: TRBD2; v_gene: TRBV2; CDR3aa: CASSDRVLAGSTDTQYF; CDR3nt: TGTGCCAGCAGTGACCGGGTATTAGCGGGGAGCACAGATACGCAGTATTTT
abundance: NA; j_gene: TRBJ2-1; d_gene: NA; v_gene: TRBV6-5; CDR3aa: CASTAPGNNEQFF; CDR3nt: TGTGCCAGCACGGCTCCAGGGAACAATGAGCAGTTCTTC
abundance: NA; j_gene: TRBJ1-2; d_gene: NA; v_gene: TRBV6-5; CDR3aa: CASSNPGDNIEGYTF; CDR3nt: TGTGCCAGCAGTAATCCCGGGGATAATATAGAGGGCTACACCTTC
abundance: NA; j_gene: TRBJ2-1; d_gene: TRBD2; v_gene: TRBV5-1; CDR3aa: CASSSYSGGADEQFF; CDR3nt: TGCGCCAGCAGCTCCTATAGCGGGGGGGCCGATGAGCAGTTCTTC
abundance: few; j_gene: TRBJ1-2; d_gene: TRBD1; v_gene: TRBV5-1; CDR3aa: CASSLGQGAVYGYTF; CDR3nt: TGCGCCAGCAGCTTGGGTCAGGGGGCAGTCTATGGCTACACCTTC